Following are 9 T cell receptor beta chains from one sample sequenced in a study of blood T cell repertoires in COVID-19. Repertoires were generated with immunoSEQ multiplex PCR, while TCRdb's copy carries only in-frame clones and drops some. Here the sample spans under 200,000 clones, roughly 80% being singletons. Input material: peripheral blood. The receptors shown here come from a man aged 70 or older with acute or convalescent COVID-19.

The genes are TRBV28 and TRBJ2-7, with D perhaps TRBD1 (6 bases). This CDR3 is built from 15 residues. Germline CDR1 reads MDHEN; CDR2 reads SYDVKM. V lost 4 bases to trimming and J lost 0 bases, with 13 bases between them. The CDR3 DNA reads TGTGCCAGCAGTTCTACCGGGACATTCTCCTACGAGCAGTACTTC. Amino acids: CASSSTGTFSYEQYF.

The chain has TRBV5-5 and TRBJ1-2, with 11 bases identical to TRBD1. Germline values: CDR1 SGHKS, CDR2 YYEKEE (reference sequence). Losses at the gene ends were 2 bases for V and 7 bases for J; bases not matched to a gene: 7. The CDR3 covers 15 residues. CDR3 bases: TGTGCCAGCAGCTTCGGACAGGGGGCGCTTTTTGGCTACACCTTC. Amino acid sequence: CASSFGQGALFGYTF.

The chain uses TRBV7-2 and TRBJ2-1, with D maybe TRBD1 (6 bases). This CDR3 region has 18 residues. Per the germline V gene, CDR1 is SGHTA and CDR2 is FQGNSA. Trimming removed 5 bases from V and 1 base from J, with 21 bases in between. The CDR3 nucleotides read TGTGCCAGCAGCCAACCACGAGGGGGAGAGGGGTCCTACAATGAGCAGTTCTTC. Its translation: CASSQPRGGEGSYNEQFF.

For the CDR3, the DNA is TGTGCCAGCAGCTTGGGCAGTACGAACACTGAAGCTTTCTTT. Residues: CASSLGSTNTEAFF. The chain employs TRBV11-2 and TRBJ1-1; D is uncertain. Per the germline V gene, CDR1 is SGHAT and CDR2 is FQNNGV. The V end was cut by 3 bases, the J end by 1 base, with 9 bases between. The CDR3 loop spans 14 amino acids. The full variable domain, its missing parts supplied by reference TRBV11-2 and TRBJ1-1, is EAGVAQSPRYKIIEKRQSVAFWCNPISGHATLYWYQQILGQGPKLLIQFQNNGVVDDSQLPKDRFSAERLKGVDSTLKIQPAKLEDSAVYLCASSLGSTNTEAFFGQGTRLTVV.

The chain carries TRBV3-1 (or the pseudogene TRBV3-2) and TRBJ2-7; the match to TRBD2 covers 9 bases. The trim removed 1 base at V and 6 bases at J, leaving 10 bases unmatched. The CDR3 length is 16 residues. Germline V gives CDR1 LGHDT, CDR2 YNNKEL (reference sequence). CDR3 loop: CASSQVLAGSQGEQYF. The DNA for the CDR3 is TGTGCCAGCAGCCAAGTCCTAGCGGGGAGTCAGGGCGAGCAGTACTTC.

The J gene is TRBJ2-7, the V gene TRBV10-3; 7 bases agree with TRBD1. Unmatched junction bases numbered 7, after V lost 8 bases and J lost 0 bases. In germline, CDR1 is ENHRY, CDR2 SYGVKD. The CDR3 is 14 residues long. The CDR3 region has the DNA TGTGCCATCTCCGGGACAGCCACCTCCTACGAGCAGTACTTC. Translation gives CAISGTATSYEQYF.

V and J are TRBV9 and TRBJ2-3; D perhaps matches TRBD2 (5 bases). Germline V CDR1 and CDR2: SGDLS, YYNGEE. V was shortened by 2 bases and J by 7 bases, with 20 bases between the two germline ends. There are 16 residues in the CDR3. CDR3 in amino acids: CASSVMERGGLYTQYF. The CDR3 DNA follows: TGTGCCAGCAGCGTGATGGAACGGGGTGGCCTTTATACGCAGTATTTT.

The genes are TRBV7-2 and TRBJ2-3; the D gene is possibly TRBD2 (6 bases). Trimming removed 2 bases at V and 0 bases at J, with 9 bases between. The CDR3 length is 15 residues. The germline CDR1 and CDR2 sequences are SGHTA and FQGNSA. The DNA for the CDR3 is TGTGCCAGCAGCTTACAAAGCGGGAGCACAGATACGCAGTATTTT. This gives the protein CASSLQSGSTDTQYF.

This chain uses TRBV15 with TRBJ2-1, with a possible D match to TRBD2 (6 bases). The germline CDR1 and CDR2 sequences are LNHNV and YYDKDF (reference sequence). The CDR3 contains 15 residues. V was pared by 0 bases and J by 8 bases, with 14 bases between. CDR3 sequence (DNA): TGTGCCACCAGCAGAGATCACGGGAGACAAGATGAGCAGTTCTTC. Its protein is CATSRDHGRQDEQFF.